The sample holds many counts of the clone carrying this T cell receptor (beta chain). Its antigen remains unidentified. The V and J ends lost 4 bases and 4 bases, in that order; junction bases with no gene match: 21. This CDR3 spans 19 amino acids. Germline CDR1 SGHKS, CDR2 YYEKEE (reference sequence). Time point denoted: newly diagnosed GD, antithyroid drugs for less than 3 months. From PBMCs, RNA was extracted and then used to make the TCR library. The data belong to a study of regulatory T cells in long-lasting Graves disease. General observations from the study: Rather than thyroid tissue, only peripheral blood underwent study. The number of shared public clonotypes was higher in persistent patients (approximately 2,500) than new patients (966). Persistent disease samples used TRBV28, TRBJ1-2 and TRBJ2-5 preferentially.

According to the study, TCR beta libraries were built with iRepertoire HTBI primers and CDR3-region Arm-PCR. TCRdb reprocessed the multiplex PCR reads with MiXCR, giving one entry per CDR3 protein. The sample includes 250,000 to 400,000 distinct CDR3 sequences, over 15% seen only once; the top ten take about two fifths. This rearrangement joins TRBV5-5 to TRBJ2-7; 9 bases align to TRBD2. The receptor's source is a female donor with Graves disease. The sequenced sample was peripheral blood mononuclear cells (PBMCs), obtained at new diagnosis, from a patient treated with antithyroid drugs. For the CDR3, the DNA is TGTGCCAGCAGCCACCGTCCCTCTGGTGGGCGGGAGGGCCAGTACGAGCAGTACTTC. Protein: CASSHRPSGGREGQYEQYF.